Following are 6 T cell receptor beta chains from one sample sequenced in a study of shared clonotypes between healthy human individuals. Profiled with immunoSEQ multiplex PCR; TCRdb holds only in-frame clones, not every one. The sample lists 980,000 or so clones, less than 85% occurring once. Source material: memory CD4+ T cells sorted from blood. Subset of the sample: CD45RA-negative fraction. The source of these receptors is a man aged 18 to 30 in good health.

CDR3 region: CASGGQNTGELFF. The DNA of the CDR3 is TGTGCCAGCGGAGGACAAAACACCGGGGAGCTGTTTTTT. This chain joins TRBV11-3 and TRBJ2-2, with D perhaps assigned TRBD1 or TRBD2 (5 bases each). The CDR3 length is 13 residues. Trimming took off 8 bases at V and 2 bases at J, with 9 bases between the two ends. The germline V gene encodes CDR1 SGHNT and CDR2 YENEEA.

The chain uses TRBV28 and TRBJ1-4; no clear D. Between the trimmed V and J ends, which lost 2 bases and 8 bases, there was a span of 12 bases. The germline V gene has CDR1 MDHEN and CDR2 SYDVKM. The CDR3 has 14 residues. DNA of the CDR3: TGTGCCAGCAGTTTAGGTAGGGTGGGAGAAAAACTGTTTTTT. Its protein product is CASSLGRVGEKLFF.

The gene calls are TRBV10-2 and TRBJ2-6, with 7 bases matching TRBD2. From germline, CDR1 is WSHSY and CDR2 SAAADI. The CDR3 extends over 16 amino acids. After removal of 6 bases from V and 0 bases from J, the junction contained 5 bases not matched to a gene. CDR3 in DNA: TGCGCCAGCAGCGGAGCGGGGCACTCTGGGGCCAACGTCCTGACTTTC. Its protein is CASSGAGHSGANVLTF.

The CDR3 is CASSLGSLNQPQHF. The CDR3, as DNA: TGTGCCAGCAGCTTAGGCAGTCTCAATCAGCCCCAGCATTTT. The rearrangement uses TRBV11-2 and TRBJ1-5; the D is unclear. This CDR3 spans 14 amino acids. Per the germline V gene, CDR1 is SGHAT and CDR2 is FQNNGV. V was clipped by 1 base and J by 3 bases, with 7 bases between them.

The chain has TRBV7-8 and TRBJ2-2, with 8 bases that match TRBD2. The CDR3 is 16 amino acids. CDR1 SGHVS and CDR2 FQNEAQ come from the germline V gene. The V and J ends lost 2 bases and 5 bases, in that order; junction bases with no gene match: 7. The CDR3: CASSLREGQLTGELFF. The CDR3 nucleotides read TGTGCCAGCAGCTTACGGGAGGGGCAGTTAACCGGGGAGCTGTTTTTT.

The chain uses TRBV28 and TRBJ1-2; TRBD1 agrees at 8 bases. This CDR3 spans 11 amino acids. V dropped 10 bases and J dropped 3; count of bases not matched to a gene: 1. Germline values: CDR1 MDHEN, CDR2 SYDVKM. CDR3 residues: CAIQGDYGYTF. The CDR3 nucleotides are TGTGCCATACAGGGGGACTATGGCTACACCTTC.